Listed below are T cell receptor beta chains from one sample, sequenced in a study of control samples from healthy donors and cancer patients. Some clones are missing from TCRdb's copy, which holds only in-frame ones; the method was immunoSEQ multiplex PCR. The sample gives about 15,000 clones, roughly 91% of which show up once; 32% is in the top ten. The sample was PBMCs. The receptors originated from a man in his 60s with head and neck cancer. CDR3s include the opening cysteine and the closing phenylalanine or tryptophan. A D gene is named only where the DNA matches it firmly. A clone size is listed for some rows: how often the clone was seen (once, few, many), or a class if it is expanded.

V gene: TRBV3-1/TRBV3-2; J gene: TRBJ2-1; CDR3 length: 17; D gene: TRBD2; clone size: NA; CDR3 protein: CASSARTSGGEFDEQFF; CDR3 DNA: TGTGCCAGCAGCGCCCGGACTAGCGGGGGGGAATTTGATGAGCAGTTCTTC
V gene: TRBV6-2/TRBV6-3; J gene: TRBJ1-4; CDR3 length: 15; D gene: NA; clone size: NA; CDR3 protein: CASSSHLAGTEKLFF; CDR3 DNA: TGTGCCAGCAGTTCCCATCTGGCAGGGACTGAAAAACTGTTTTTT
V gene: TRBV19; J gene: TRBJ1-1; CDR3 length: 15; D gene: NA; clone size: NA; CDR3 protein: CASSRERAVATEAFF; CDR3 DNA: TGTGCCAGTAGTAGGGAAAGGGCGGTGGCCACTGAAGCTTTCTTT
V gene: TRBV24-1; J gene: TRBJ2-1; CDR3 length: 15; D gene: NA; clone size: NA; CDR3 protein: CATSPSRGGGYEQFF; CDR3 DNA: TGTGCCACCAGTCCTTCCCGTGGAGGGGGCTATGAGCAGTTCTTC
V gene: TRBV6-5; J gene: TRBJ2-1; CDR3 length: 13; D gene: NA; clone size: NA; CDR3 protein: CASSYSVGSEQFF; CDR3 DNA: TGTGCCAGCAGTTACTCGGTCGGGAGTGAGCAGTTCTTC
V gene: TRBV10-1; J gene: TRBJ1-5; CDR3 length: 17; D gene: NA; clone size: NA; CDR3 protein: CASSQPDSSSGNQPQHF; CDR3 DNA: TGCGCCAGCAGTCAACCAGACAGTTCCTCAGGCAATCAGCCCCAGCATTTT
V gene: TRBV5-5; J gene: TRBJ2-2; CDR3 length: 14; D gene: NA; clone size: NA; CDR3 protein: CASTLGVYTGELFF; CDR3 DNA: TGTGCCAGCACCTTGGGAGTATACACCGGGGAGCTGTTTTTT
V gene: TRBV5-1; J gene: TRBJ2-7; CDR3 length: 16; D gene: NA; clone size: once; CDR3 protein: CASTRGGQGGSYEQYF; CDR3 DNA: TGCGCCAGCACCCGAGGGGGGCAGGGTGGGTCCTACGAGCAGTACTTC
V gene: TRBV12-1; J gene: TRBJ2-6; CDR3 length: 15; D gene: NA; clone size: NA; CDR3 protein: CASRRGQRRANVLTF; CDR3 DNA: TGTGCCAGCAGACGAGGACAGCGAAGGGCCAACGTCCTGACTTTC
V gene: TRBV6-5; J gene: TRBJ2-1; CDR3 length: 12; D gene: NA; clone size: once; CDR3 protein: CASSFLYNEQFF; CDR3 DNA: TGTGCCAGCAGCTTCCTGTACAATGAGCAGTTCTTC
V gene: TRBV7-9; J gene: TRBJ1-2; CDR3 length: 14; D gene: NA; clone size: NA; CDR3 protein: CASSLNQSNYGYTF; CDR3 DNA: TGTGCCAGCAGCTTAAATCAGTCTAACTATGGCTACACCTTC
V gene: TRBV5-1; J gene: TRBJ2-7; CDR3 length: 15; D gene: NA; clone size: once; CDR3 protein: CASSLSPDPSYEQYF; CDR3 DNA: TGCGCCAGCAGCTTGTCCCCGGATCCTTCCTACGAGCAGTACTTC
V gene: TRBV27; J gene: TRBJ2-7; CDR3 length: 16; D gene: TRBD1; clone size: NA; CDR3 protein: CASSPFPGQGIHEQYF; CDR3 DNA: TGTGCCAGCAGTCCTTTCCCGGGACAGGGTATCCACGAGCAGTACTTC
V gene: TRBV7-9; J gene: TRBJ2-1; CDR3 length: 15; D gene: TRBD2; clone size: NA; CDR3 protein: CASSSPGLAGGEQFF; CDR3 DNA: TGTGCCAGCAGCTCGCCGGGACTAGCGGGGGGCGAGCAGTTCTTC
V gene: TRBV2; J gene: TRBJ2-1; CDR3 length: 18; D gene: NA; clone size: NA; CDR3 protein: CASRPFSWTRGGLDEQFF; CDR3 DNA: TGTGCCAGCAGGCCCTTCTCATGGACTAGGGGGGGCTTGGATGAGCAGTTCTTC
V gene: TRBV7-2; J gene: TRBJ2-6; CDR3 length: 17; D gene: NA; clone size: NA; CDR3 protein: CASSLSAVRSGANVLTF; CDR3 DNA: TGTGCCAGCAGCTTATCCGCGGTCCGCTCTGGGGCCAACGTCCTGACTTTC
V gene: TRBV5-5; J gene: TRBJ1-1; CDR3 length: 16; D gene: NA; clone size: once; CDR3 protein: CASSLSSRTANTEAFF; CDR3 DNA: TGTGCCAGCAGCTTATCATCTAGGACAGCTAACACTGAAGCTTTCTTT
V gene: TRBV6-5; J gene: TRBJ1-3; CDR3 length: 15; D gene: TRBD1; clone size: NA; CDR3 protein: CASSTDRGPGNTIYF; CDR3 DNA: TGTGCCAGCAGTACGGACAGGGGGCCTGGAAACACCATATATTTT
V gene: TRBV11-2; J gene: TRBJ1-1; CDR3 length: 15; D gene: NA; clone size: NA; CDR3 protein: CASSLEGGAAYEAFF; CDR3 DNA: TGTGCCAGCAGCTTAGAAGGAGGGGCAGCTTATGAAGCTTTCTTT
V gene: TRBV5-8; J gene: TRBJ2-4; CDR3 length: 14; D gene: NA; clone size: NA; CDR3 protein: CASSRLGAKNIQYF; CDR3 DNA: TGTGCCAGCAGCCGACTAGGGGCCAAAAACATTCAGTACTTC
V gene: TRBV9; J gene: TRBJ1-2; CDR3 length: 13; D gene: NA; clone size: NA; CDR3 protein: CASSVGTPSGYTF; CDR3 DNA: TGTGCCAGCAGCGTCGGGACCCCCAGCGGCTACACCTTC
V gene: TRBV7-8; J gene: TRBJ1-3; CDR3 length: 14; D gene: NA; clone size: NA; CDR3 protein: CASRMQGTQDTIYF; CDR3 DNA: TGTGCCAGCAGGATGCAGGGGACGCAAGACACCATATATTTT
V gene: TRBV12-5; J gene: TRBJ1-2; CDR3 length: 14; D gene: TRBD1; clone size: NA; CDR3 protein: CASARQGSNYGYTF; CDR3 DNA: TGTGCTAGTGCTCGACAGGGTAGTAACTATGGCTACACCTTC
V gene: TRBV7-8; J gene: TRBJ1-5; CDR3 length: 14; D gene: NA; clone size: NA; CDR3 protein: CASSLAWGNQPQHF; CDR3 DNA: TGTGCCAGCAGCTTAGCGTGGGGTAATCAGCCCCAGCATTTT
V gene: TRBV28; J gene: TRBJ1-2; CDR3 length: 12; D gene: NA; clone size: NA; CDR3 protein: CASSPGVYGYTF; CDR3 DNA: TGTGCCAGCAGCCCCGGGGTCTATGGCTACACCTTC
V gene: TRBV18; J gene: TRBJ2-2; CDR3 length: 16; D gene: NA; clone size: NA; CDR3 protein: CASSKEISANTGELFF; CDR3 DNA: TGTGCCAGCTCCAAGGAAATCAGCGCGAACACCGGGGAGCTGTTTTTT
V gene: TRBV18; J gene: TRBJ2-5; CDR3 length: 15; D gene: TRBD1; clone size: NA; CDR3 protein: CASSPAPDRAETQYF; CDR3 DNA: TGTGCCAGCTCCCCCGCTCCGGACAGGGCGGAGACCCAGTACTTC
V gene: TRBV19; J gene: TRBJ1-1; CDR3 length: 17; D gene: TRBD1; clone size: NA; CDR3 protein: CASSPGTGGILNTEAFF; CDR3 DNA: TGTGCCAGTAGTCCTGGGACAGGAGGGATCCTGAACACTGAAGCTTTCTTT
V gene: TRBV7-2; J gene: TRBJ1-4; CDR3 length: 15; D gene: TRBD1; clone size: NA; CDR3 protein: CASSLRQGAVEKLFF; CDR3 DNA: TGTGCCAGCAGCCTCCGACAGGGGGCGGTTGAAAAACTGTTTTTT
V gene: TRBV5-1; J gene: TRBJ2-1; CDR3 length: 15; D gene: NA; clone size: NA; CDR3 protein: CASSWDGGPYNEQFF; CDR3 DNA: TGCGCCAGCAGCTGGGACGGCGGCCCCTACAATGAGCAGTTCTTC
V gene: TRBV7-6; J gene: TRBJ2-2; CDR3 length: 17; D gene: TRBD2; clone size: NA; CDR3 protein: CASSLSGRGMGTGELFF; CDR3 DNA: TGTGCCAGCAGCTTATCCGGGCGGGGGATGGGGACCGGGGAGCTGTTTTTT
V gene: TRBV7-9; J gene: TRBJ1-2; CDR3 length: 13; D gene: NA; clone size: NA; CDR3 protein: CASSLGDPYGYTF; CDR3 DNA: TGTGCCAGCAGCCTCGGGGACCCCTATGGCTACACCTTC
V gene: TRBV7-2; J gene: TRBJ2-7; CDR3 length: 16; D gene: TRBD2; clone size: NA; CDR3 protein: CASNLAGGPTPYEQYF; CDR3 DNA: TGTGCCAGCAACCTGGCGGGGGGACCCACGCCCTACGAGCAGTACTTC
V gene: TRBV3-1/TRBV3-2; J gene: TRBJ2-7; CDR3 length: 15; D gene: NA; clone size: NA; CDR3 protein: CASSQGPGSSYEQYF; CDR3 DNA: TGTGCCAGCAGCCAAGGGCCCGGGAGCTCCTACGAGCAGTACTTC
V gene: TRBV3-1/TRBV3-2; J gene: TRBJ2-7; CDR3 length: 14; D gene: TRBD1; clone size: NA; CDR3 protein: CASSRQGAIYEQYF; CDR3 DNA: TGTGCCAGCAGCCGACAGGGGGCCATATACGAGCAGTACTTC
V gene: TRBV2; J gene: TRBJ2-1; CDR3 length: 16; D gene: NA; clone size: NA; CDR3 protein: CASSDVGAVSYNEQFF; CDR3 DNA: TGTGCCAGCAGTGACGTCGGGGCGGTCTCCTACAATGAGCAGTTCTTC
V gene: TRBV6-4; J gene: TRBJ1-1; CDR3 length: 13; D gene: NA; clone size: NA; CDR3 protein: CASSDSAGIEAFF; CDR3 DNA: TGTGCCAGCAGTGACTCGGCAGGCATTGAAGCTTTCTTT
V gene: TRBV5-4; J gene: TRBJ1-6; CDR3 length: 15; D gene: TRBD1; clone size: NA; CDR3 protein: CASSEGTGRNSPLHF; CDR3 DNA: TGTGCCAGCAGCGAGGGGACAGGGCGGAATTCACCCCTCCACTTT
V gene: TRBV27; J gene: TRBJ1-2; CDR3 length: 17; D gene: NA; clone size: NA; CDR3 protein: CASSFLGRGGSNYGYTF; CDR3 DNA: TGTGCCAGCAGTTTCCTTGGGAGGGGAGGGTCTAACTATGGCTACACCTTC
V gene: TRBV1; J gene: TRBJ2-1; CDR3 length: 16; D gene: NA; clone size: NA; CDR3 protein: CTSSRKGGPACGEQFF; CDR3 DNA: TGCACCAGCAGCCGCAAGGGGGGCCCGGCATGCGGTGAGCAGTTCTTC
V gene: TRBV19; J gene: TRBJ2-1; CDR3 length: 15; D gene: TRBD1; clone size: NA; CDR3 protein: CASSIDSRGRGEQFF; CDR3 DNA: TGTGCCAGTAGTATAGATTCGAGGGGGCGTGGTGAGCAGTTCTTC
V gene: TRBV5-1; J gene: TRBJ2-7; CDR3 length: 17; D gene: TRBD2; clone size: NA; CDR3 protein: CASSLVGGGALRYEQYF; CDR3 DNA: TGCGCCAGCAGCTTGGTGGGCGGGGGGGCCCTCCGCTACGAGCAGTACTTC
V gene: TRBV12-3/TRBV12-4; J gene: TRBJ1-2; CDR3 length: 13; D gene: NA; clone size: NA; CDR3 protein: CASSPGRTYGYTF; CDR3 DNA: TGTGCCAGCAGCCCCGGCAGGACCTATGGCTACACCTTC
V gene: TRBV25-1; J gene: TRBJ2-7; CDR3 length: 15; D gene: TRBD2; clone size: NA; CDR3 protein: CASSEGVAGSHEQYF; CDR3 DNA: TGTGCCAGCAGTGAGGGGGTAGCGGGGTCCCACGAGCAGTACTTC
V gene: TRBV18; J gene: TRBJ1-5; CDR3 length: 15; D gene: NA; clone size: once; CDR3 protein: CASSPPSGRDQPQHF; CDR3 DNA: TGTGCCAGCTCACCACCGTCGGGGCGGGATCAGCCCCAGCATTTT
V gene: TRBV5-5; J gene: TRBJ2-5; CDR3 length: 12; D gene: NA; clone size: NA; CDR3 protein: CASSRGGETQYF; CDR3 DNA: TGTGCCAGCAGCCGCGGCGGGGAGACCCAGTACTTC
V gene: TRBV7-9; J gene: TRBJ2-1; CDR3 length: 17; D gene: TRBD2; clone size: NA; CDR3 protein: CASSLASEASGGIEQFF; CDR3 DNA: TGTGCCAGCAGCTTAGCGTCCGAGGCTAGCGGGGGGATTGAGCAGTTCTTC
V gene: TRBV6-1; J gene: TRBJ1-3; CDR3 length: 14; D gene: NA; clone size: NA; CDR3 protein: CASSDGASGNTIYF; CDR3 DNA: TGTGCCAGCAGTGACGGCGCCTCTGGAAACACCATATATTTT
V gene: TRBV9; J gene: TRBJ2-3; CDR3 length: 17; D gene: TRBD2; clone size: NA; CDR3 protein: CASSVYRAGDPRDTQYF; CDR3 DNA: TGTGCCAGCAGCGTTTACCGAGCGGGGGATCCCCGAGATACGCAGTATTTT
V gene: TRBV7-2; J gene: TRBJ1-2; CDR3 length: 16; D gene: TRBD1; clone size: NA; CDR3 protein: CASSIALNRGSHGYTF; CDR3 DNA: TGTGCCAGCAGCATCGCCTTAAACAGGGGCTCCCATGGCTACACCTTC
V gene: TRBV11-3; J gene: TRBJ2-1; CDR3 length: 14; D gene: NA; clone size: NA; CDR3 protein: CASSLGAPGNEQFF; CDR3 DNA: TGTGCCAGCAGCTTAGGGGCTCCGGGAAATGAGCAGTTCTTC
V gene: TRBV5-1; J gene: TRBJ2-2; CDR3 length: 14; D gene: NA; clone size: NA; CDR3 protein: CASSLAVQTGELFF; CDR3 DNA: TGCGCCAGCAGCTTGGCCGTACAGACCGGGGAGCTGTTTTTT
V gene: TRBV6-5; J gene: TRBJ1-1; CDR3 length: 13; D gene: NA; clone size: NA; CDR3 protein: CASSQQGYAEAFF; CDR3 DNA: TGTGCCAGCAGCCAACAAGGCTACGCTGAAGCTTTCTTT